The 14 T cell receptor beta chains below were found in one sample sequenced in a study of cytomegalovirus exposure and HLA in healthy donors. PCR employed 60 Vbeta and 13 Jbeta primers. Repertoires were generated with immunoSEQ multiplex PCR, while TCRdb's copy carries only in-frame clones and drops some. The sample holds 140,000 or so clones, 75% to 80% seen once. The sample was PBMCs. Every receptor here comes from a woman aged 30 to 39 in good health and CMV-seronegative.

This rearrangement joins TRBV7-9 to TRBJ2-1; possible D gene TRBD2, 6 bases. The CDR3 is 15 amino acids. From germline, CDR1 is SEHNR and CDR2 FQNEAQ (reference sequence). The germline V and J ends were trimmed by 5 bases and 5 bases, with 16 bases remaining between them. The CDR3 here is CASSTLRGGNNEQFF. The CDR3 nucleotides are TGTGCCAGCAGCACCCTCAGAGGAGGGAACAATGAGCAGTTCTTC.

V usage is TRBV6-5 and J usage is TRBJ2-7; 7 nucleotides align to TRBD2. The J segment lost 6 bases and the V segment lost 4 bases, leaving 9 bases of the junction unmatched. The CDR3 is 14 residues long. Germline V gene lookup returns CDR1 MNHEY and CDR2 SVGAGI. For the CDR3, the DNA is TGTGCCAGCAGTTCCTACGGGGGGAAATCCGAGCAGTACTTC. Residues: CASSSYGGKSEQYF.

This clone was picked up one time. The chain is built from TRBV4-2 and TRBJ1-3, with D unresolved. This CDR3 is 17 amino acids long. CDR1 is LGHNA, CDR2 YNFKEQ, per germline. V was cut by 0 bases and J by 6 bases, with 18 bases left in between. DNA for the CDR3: TGTGCCAGCAGCCAAGAGGGTCTGGTCGGGGTTGCAAACACCATATATTTT. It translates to CASSQEGLVGVANTIYF.

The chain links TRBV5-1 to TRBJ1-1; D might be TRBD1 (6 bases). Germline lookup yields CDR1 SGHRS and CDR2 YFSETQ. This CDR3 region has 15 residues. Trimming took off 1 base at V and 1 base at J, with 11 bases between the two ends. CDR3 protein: CASSLTGYENTEAFF. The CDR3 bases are TGCGCCAGCAGCTTGACAGGGTATGAGAACACTGAAGCTTTCTTT.

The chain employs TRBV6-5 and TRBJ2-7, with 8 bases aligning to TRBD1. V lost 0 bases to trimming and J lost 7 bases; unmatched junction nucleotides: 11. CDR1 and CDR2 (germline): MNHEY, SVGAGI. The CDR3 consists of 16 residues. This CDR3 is CASSYSMTGVRSEQYF. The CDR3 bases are TGTGCCAGCAGTTACTCCATGACAGGGGTCAGGTCAGAGCAGTACTTC.

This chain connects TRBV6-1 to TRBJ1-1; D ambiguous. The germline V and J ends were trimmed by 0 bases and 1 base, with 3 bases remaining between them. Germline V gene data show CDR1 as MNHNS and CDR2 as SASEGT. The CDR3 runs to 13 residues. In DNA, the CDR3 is TGTGCCAGCAGTGAAGCCAGGAACACTGAAGCTTTCTTT. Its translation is CASSEARNTEAFF.

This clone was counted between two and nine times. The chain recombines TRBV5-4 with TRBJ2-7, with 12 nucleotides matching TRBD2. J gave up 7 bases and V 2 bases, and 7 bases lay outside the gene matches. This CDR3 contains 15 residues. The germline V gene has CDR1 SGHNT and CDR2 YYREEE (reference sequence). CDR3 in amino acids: CASSFGTSGSREQYF. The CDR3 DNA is TGTGCCAGCAGCTTTGGGACTAGCGGGTCTCGGGAGCAGTACTTC.

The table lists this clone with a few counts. The CDR3, as DNA: TGCGCCAGCAGCCCGGGGGCGGGGAGGGACCACTACGAGCAGTACTTC. It codes for CASSPGAGRDHYEQYF. The gene calls are TRBV5-1 and TRBJ2-7; possible D gene TRBD2, 7 bases. Trimming cost V 4 bases and J 3 bases, with 20 bases left between them. This CDR3 is built from 16 residues. Germline V gives CDR1 SGHRS, CDR2 YFSETQ. The whole variable domain, remainder taken from reference TRBV5-1 and TRBJ2-7, is KAGVTQTPRYLIKTRGQQVTLSCSPISGHRSVSWYQQTPGQGLQFLFEYFSETQRNKGNFPGRFSGRQFSNSRSEMNVSTLELGDSALYLCASSPGAGRDHYEQYFGPGTRLTVT.

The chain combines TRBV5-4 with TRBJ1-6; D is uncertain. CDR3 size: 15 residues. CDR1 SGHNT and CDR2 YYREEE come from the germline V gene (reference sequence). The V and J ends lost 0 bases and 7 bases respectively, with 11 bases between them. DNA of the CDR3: TGTGCCAGCAGCTTGGTGATGGGGAGCAATTCACCCCTCCACTTT. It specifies CASSLVMGSNSPLHF. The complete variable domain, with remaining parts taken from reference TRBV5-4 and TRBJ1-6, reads ETGVTQSPTHLIKTRGQQVTLRCSSQSGHNTVSWYQQALGQGPQFIFQYYREEENGRGNFPPRFSGLQFPNYSSELNVNALELDDSALYLCASSLVMGSNSPLHFGNGTRLTVT.

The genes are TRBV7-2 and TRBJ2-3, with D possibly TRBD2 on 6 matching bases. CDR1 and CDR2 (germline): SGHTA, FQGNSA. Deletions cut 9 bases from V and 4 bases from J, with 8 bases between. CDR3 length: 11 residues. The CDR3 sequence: CARGEADTQYF. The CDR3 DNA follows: TGTGCCAGAGGGGAGGCAGATACGCAGTATTTT.

CDR3 sequence (DNA): TGTGCCAGCAGCCGAGGACAGGGGAACACTGAAGCTTTCTTT. This gives the protein CASSRGQGNTEAFF. The rearrangement joins TRBV7-8 to TRBJ1-1; 8 bases are a match to TRBD1. The V gene end was trimmed by 5 bases and the J gene end by 1 base; junction bases not matched to a gene: 3. Germline V gene lookup returns CDR1 SGHVS and CDR2 FQNEAQ. CDR3 length: 14 residues.

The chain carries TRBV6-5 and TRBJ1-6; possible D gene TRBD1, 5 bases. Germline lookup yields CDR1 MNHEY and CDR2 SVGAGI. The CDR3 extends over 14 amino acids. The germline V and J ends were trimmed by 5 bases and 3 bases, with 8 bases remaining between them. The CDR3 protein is CASSTGSYNSPLHF. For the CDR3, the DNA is TGTGCCAGCAGTACAGGCAGCTATAATTCACCCCTCCACTTT.

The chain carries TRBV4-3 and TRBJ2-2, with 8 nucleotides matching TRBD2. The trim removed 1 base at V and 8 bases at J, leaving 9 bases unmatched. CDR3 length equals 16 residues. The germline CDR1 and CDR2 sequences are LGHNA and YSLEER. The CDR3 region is CASSQAGVAGSGELFF. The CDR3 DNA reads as TGCGCCAGCAGCCAAGCCGGAGTAGCGGGGTCGGGGGAGCTGTTTTTT.

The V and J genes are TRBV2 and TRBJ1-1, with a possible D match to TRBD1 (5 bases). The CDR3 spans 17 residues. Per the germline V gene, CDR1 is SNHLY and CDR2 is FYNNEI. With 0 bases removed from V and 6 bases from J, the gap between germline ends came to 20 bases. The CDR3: CASSEAVYGGSRPEAFF. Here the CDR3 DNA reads TGTGCCAGCAGTGAAGCGGTTTATGGGGGGAGTCGGCCTGAAGCTTTCTTT.